Following are 15 T cell receptor beta chains from one sample sequenced in a study of T cell repertoires in cytomegalovirus infection. TCRdb reprocessed the reads via MiXCR and lists one record per CDR3 protein. The sample has some 900,000 distinct CDR3 sequences, around a third seen once. These receptors lack a known antigen. The specimen comprised cultured CD8+ T cells from PBMCs, sampled from culture after CMV antigen stimulation. The receptors were sampled from a human donor in good health (CMV status not recorded). Some clones in this sample may be carry-over from other donors' samples.

The chain links TRBV18 to TRBJ1-1; 8 bases fit TRBD1. Germline V gene data show CDR1 as KGHSH and CDR2 as LQKENI. Germline trimming cut 0 bases from V and 4 bases from J; bases unmatched to any gene: 7. The CDR3 is 16 amino acids. Here the CDR3 DNA reads TGTGCCAGCTCACCACCGGGACAGGATGTGGGCACTGAAGCTTTCTTT. Encoded protein: CASSPPGQDVGTEAFF.

This clonotype appeared a single time. This sequence joins TRBV7-3 and TRBJ2-3; possible D gene TRBD2, 7 bases. Germline V gene sequence: CDR1 SGHTA, CDR2 FQGTGA. The V end was cut by 5 bases, the J end by 6 bases, with 15 bases between. This CDR3 comprises 14 residues. CDR3 amino acids: CASSKGGGLDTQYF. CDR3 coding DNA: TGTGCCAGCAGCAAAGGGGGGGGCTTGGATACGCAGTATTTT.

The rearrangement joins TRBV23-1 to TRBJ2-3, with 10 positions matching TRBD2. TRBV23-1 is identified as an open reading frame with a role that is uncertain. This CDR3 comprises 15 residues. Unmatched junction bases numbered 7, after V lost 7 bases and J lost 3 bases. DNA for the CDR3: TGCGCCAGCACGCCAAGCGGGGGGGCGACAGATACGCAGTATTTT. Protein: CASTPSGGATDTQYF.

CDR3 nucleotides: TGTGCCAGCAGTTCTCCCGGGACAGGGGAAGGGAATGAGCAGTTCTTC. Translated, it gives CASSSPGTGEGNEQFF. V usage is TRBV6-5 and J usage is TRBJ2-1, with 10 nucleotides matching TRBD1. V was pared by 4 bases and J by 7 bases, with 10 bases of the junction left unmatched. CDR3 length: 16 residues. Germline V gene lookup returns CDR1 MNHEY and CDR2 SVGAGI.

The chain combines TRBV28 with TRBJ2-7, with a weak D call TRBD2 (6 bases). Looked up from germline, CDR1 is MDHEN and CDR2 is SYDVKM. The V and J ends lost 6 bases and 4 bases respectively, with 19 bases between them. There are 15 residues in the CDR3. The DNA of the CDR3 is TGTGCCAGCAGGTCGACTAGTCGTTCAAGTTACGAGCAGTACGTC. This gives the protein CASRSTSRSSYEQYV.

This clonotype was observed at least ten times. The rearrangement joins TRBV6-1 to TRBJ2-7; TRBD1 is a possible D gene (5 bases). Trimming pared 8 bases from V and 3 bases from J, leaving 17 bases between. CDR3 length: 14 residues. The germline V gene encodes CDR1 MNHNS and CDR2 SASEGT. This CDR3 reads CASLNPGQSYEQYV. Here the CDR3 DNA reads TGTGCCAGCCTTAACCCAGGACAAAGCTACGAGCAGTACGTC.

The chain recombines TRBV29-1 with TRBJ1-2, with D possibly matching TRBD1 (6 bases). Per germline, CDR1 SQVTM and CDR2 ANQGSEA. Between the trimmed V and J ends, which lost 7 bases and 4 bases, there was a span of 10 bases. The CDR3 loop spans 11 amino acids. CDR3 in DNA: TGCAGCGGAACAGGGCCCTATGGCTACACCTTC. It yields the protein CSGTGPYGYTF.

This clonotype was detected ten times or more. The chain couples TRBV6-1 to TRBJ2-4; D possibly corresponds to TRBD2 (5 bases). Germline-derived CDR1 and CDR2 are MNHNS and SASEGT. CDR3 size: 19 residues. V shed 4 bases and J shed 1 base, with 23 bases lying between them. The chain's CDR3 is CASSGAGIYPQNAKNIQYF. The CDR3 bases are TGTGCCAGCAGTGGTGCCGGGATTTACCCGCAAAATGCCAAAAACATTCAGTACTTC.

The genes are TRBV15 and TRBJ2-1; the match to TRBD1 covers 9 bases. Germline loops: CDR1 LNHNV, CDR2 YYDKDF (reference sequence). The CDR3 is 17 residues long. The V and J ends lost 2 bases and 0 bases, in that order; junction bases with no gene match: 5. The CDR3 region is CATSRKQGASSYNEQFF. CDR3 DNA: TGTGCCACCAGCAGAAAACAGGGGGCGAGCTCCTACAATGAGCAGTTCTTC.

The CDR3 DNA follows: TGTGCCGTCCCGGCACAGAGCTTTGGCTACACCTTC. It yields the protein CAVPAQSFGYTF. This sequence joins TRBV2 and TRBJ1-2, with D uncertain. Germline V gives CDR1 SNHLY, CDR2 FYNNEI. Trimming stripped 11 bases from V and 7 bases from J, with 17 bases between. The CDR3 is made up of 12 amino acids.

This clonotype has a handful of counts. The gene calls are TRBV7-6 and TRBJ1-4; 7 bases are a match to TRBD1. There are 16 residues in the CDR3. The V gene's germline CDR1 is SGHVS and CDR2 FNYEAQ. With 4 bases clipped from V and 4 bases from J, the junction kept 9 bases outside the gene matches. The CDR3 is CASSSRDRPLNEKLFF. The CDR3, as DNA: TGTGCCAGCAGCTCCCGGGACAGACCCCTTAATGAAAAACTGTTTTTT.

This rearrangement joins TRBV6-2 or TRBV6-3 to TRBJ2-3; TRBD2 might be the D (6 bases). The CDR3 has 16 amino acids. Trimming removed 7 bases at V and 0 bases at J, with 17 bases between. CDR1 is MNHEY and CDR2 is SVGEGT in the germline V gene. The CDR3 nucleotides are TGTGCCAGCATAGGGAGGTTACAGTTTAGCACAGATACGCAGTATTTT. This gives the protein CASIGRLQFSTDTQYF.

The chain combines TRBV9 with TRBJ2-7, with 13 nucleotides matching TRBD2. There are 15 residues in the CDR3. CDR1 is SGDLS and CDR2 is YYNGEE in the germline V gene. With V trimmed by 5 bases and J by 2 bases, 4 bases remained unmatched. In nucleotides, the CDR3 is TGTGCCAGCAGTGGGACTAGCGGGAATACCTACGAGCAGTACTTC. Translating gives CASSGTSGNTYEQYF. The variable domain in full, with the rest retrieved from reference TRBV9 and TRBJ2-7, is DSGVTQTPKHLITATGQRVTLRCSPRSGDLSVYWYQQSLDQGLQFLIQYYNGEERAKGNILERFSAQQFPDLHSELNLSSLELGDSALYFCASSGTSGNTYEQYFGPGTRLTVT.

The chain carries TRBV9 and TRBJ1-2, with unresolved D. This CDR3 spans 17 amino acids. Germline-derived CDR1 and CDR2 are SGDLS and YYNGEE. Trimming took off 0 bases at V and 5 bases at J, with 20 bases between the two ends. The CDR3 protein is CASSVGSATRKVYGYTF. DNA of the CDR3: TGTGCCAGCAGCGTAGGTTCGGCGACCCGCAAGGTATATGGCTACACCTTC.

This clonotype was seen a handful of times. V usage is TRBV6-5 and J usage is TRBJ2-4; tentative D call: TRBD1 (6 bases). Germline V gene sequence: CDR1 MNHEY, CDR2 SVGAGI. Trimming took 0 bases from V and 0 from J, leaving 12 bases between them. The CDR3 runs to 17 residues. CDR3 coding DNA: TGTGCCAGCAGTTACTCGGGACACATCAAAGCCAAAAACATTCAGTACTTC. Its translation: CASSYSGHIKAKNIQYF.